This entry lists 16 T cell receptor beta chains sequenced from one sample in a study of human T cells and chemical hapten exposure. Time point of the sample: patch test 1, 2 weeks after DPC sensitization. The treatment is: therapeutic diphenylcyclopropenone sensitization with weekly scalp DPC. MiXCR was run by TCRdb on the RACE reads, yielding one entry per CDR3 protein. The sample has 300,000 to 400,000 distinct CDR3 sequences, roughly 6.9% seen once. This material consisted of whole blood, taken in connection with sensitization to the hapten diphenylcyclopropenone (DPC). The receptor set was obtained from a woman aged 18-35 years with alopecia areata. Some clones in this sample may be carry-over from other donors' samples.

This clonotype was seen more than once but under ten times. The rearrangement uses TRBV18 and TRBJ2-6, with D possibly matching TRBD2 (6 bases). CDR3 length: 18 amino acids. In germline, CDR1 is KGHSH, CDR2 LQKENI. V was cut by 6 bases and J by 2 bases, with 20 bases left in between. The chain's CDR3 is CASSPSGTASPGANVLTF. In DNA form, the CDR3 reads TGTGCCAGCTCCCCCTCCGGGACTGCCAGCCCTGGGGCCAACGTCCTGACTTTC.

The chain is built from TRBV10-3 and TRBJ2-1; 7 bases map to TRBD2. The germline V gene has CDR1 ENHRY and CDR2 SYGVKD. The CDR3 is made up of 17 amino acids. Trimming cost V 0 bases and J 4 bases; bases outside gene matches: 9. The CDR3 nucleotides read TGTGCCATCAGTGAGTCTCGGGGGGTAGCGGAGTACAATGAGCAGTTCTTC. Its translation is CAISESRGVAEYNEQFF.

On this clonotype: The junction departs from the called germline gene at one end, perhaps through a read error. The V gene is TRBV9, the J gene TRBJ2-3; tentatively, D is TRBD1 (6 bases). The CDR3 consists of 14 residues. Germline V gives CDR1 SGDLS, CDR2 YYNGEE. This CDR3 reads CDSSVDSSPDTQYF. The CDR3 coding sequence is TGTGACAGCAGCGTGGACAGTTCACCGGATACGCAGTATTTT.

The CDR3 DNA is TGTGCCAGCAGTCCGTGGGACAGCCAAATCCTCTACAATGAGCAGTTCTTC. Protein: CASSPWDSQILYNEQFF. The chain employs TRBV6-6 and TRBJ2-1; TRBD1 matches 7 bases. Trimming removed 5 bases from V and 3 bases from J; junction bases left unmatched: 13. CDR3 length: 17 residues. CDR1 and CDR2 from the germline V gene are MNHNY and SVGAGI (reference sequence).

The V call is TRBV19, the J call TRBJ2-7; the D call may be TRBD1 or TRBD2 (5 bases each). CDR1 is LNHDA and CDR2 is SQIVND in the germline V gene (reference sequence). Trimming took 5 bases from V and 2 from J, leaving 13 bases between them. The CDR3 consists of 14 residues. Written as DNA, the CDR3 is TGTGCCAGTAGTTTCGGGACGGATACCTACGAGCAGTACTTC. Residues: CASSFGTDTYEQYF. The whole variable domain, filled in from reference TRBV19 and TRBJ2-7, reads DGGITQSPKYLFRKEGQNVTLSCEQNLNHDAMYWYRQDPGQGLRLIYYSQIVNDFQKGDIAEGYSVSREKKESFPLTVTSAQKNPTAFYLCASSFGTDTYEQYFGPGTRLTVT.

Ten or more counts support this clonotype. The rearrangement links TRBV12-3 or TRBV12-4 to TRBJ1-1; D remains ambiguous. The length of the CDR3 is 13 residues. Trimming removed 1 base at V and 7 bases at J, with 10 bases between. The CDR3 DNA sequence: TGTGCCAGCAGTTTAGGGGAAAGTGGTGAAGCTTTCTTT. Protein: CASSLGESGEAFF.

The rearrangement joins TRBV20-1 to TRBJ2-5; the match to TRBD2 covers 11 bases. From germline, CDR1 is DFQATT and CDR2 SNEGSKA (reference sequence). The junction had 6 bases not matched to a gene; V was cut back by 1 base and J by 2 bases. The CDR3 consists of 16 residues. The CDR3 is CSARVTSGEPQETQYF. CDR3 nucleotide sequence: TGCAGTGCTAGAGTGACTAGCGGGGAACCTCAAGAGACCCAGTACTTC.

This clonotype has a handful of counts. The genes are TRBV27 and TRBJ1-1; TRBD1 aligns across 8 bases. CDR1 and CDR2 from the germline V gene are MNHEY and SMNVEV (reference sequence). The V gene end was trimmed by 7 bases and the J gene end by 2 bases; junction bases not matched to a gene: 9. CDR3 length: 15 residues. CDR3 residues: CASTLRTGSNTEAFF. The CDR3 DNA sequence: TGTGCCAGCACCCTACGGACAGGGTCTAACACTGAAGCTTTCTTT.

This clonotype was detected only a few times. The chain is built from TRBV29-1 and TRBJ2-3; D tentatively reads TRBD1 or TRBD2 (5 bases each). The germline V gene has CDR1 SQVTM and CDR2 ANQGSEA. Trimming shortened V by 7 bases and J by 3 bases, and 17 bases separated the two germline ends. The CDR3 consists of 14 residues. The CDR3 DNA sequence: TGCAGCGCCGAATGGGGGTTTGGGACAGATACGCAGTATTTT. Amino acids: CSAEWGFGTDTQYF.

At least ten counts were recorded for this clonotype. The rearrangement links TRBV21-1 to TRBJ2-1; the tabulated D call, TRBD2, remains unverified against the DNA. TRBV21-1 is reported as a pseudogene. CDR3 length equals 14 residues. CDR3 sequence (DNA): TGTGCCAGCAGCAAACCGAGCGGGAACAATGAGCAGTTCTTC. Translation gives CASSKPSGNNEQFF.

This clonotype has more than one count but fewer than ten. The chain is built from TRBV14 and TRBJ2-2, with D hard to call. Germline V gene lookup returns CDR1 SGHDN and CDR2 FVKESK. The CDR3 is 12 amino acids. V gave up 4 bases and J gave up 7 bases, with 7 bases separating them. The CDR3 DNA reads TGTGCCAGCAGCCCAATAATCGGGGAGCTGTTTTTT. Translated: CASSPIIGELFF.

At least ten counts were recorded for this clonotype. V is TRBV6-1 and J is TRBJ2-2; D is undetermined. Germline V gene lookup returns CDR1 MNHNS and CDR2 SASEGT. The CDR3 has 13 residues. V was clipped by 6 bases and J by 6 bases, with 11 bases between them. The DNA for the CDR3 is TGTGCCAGCAGGGTAGACTTAGCCGGGGAGCTGTTTTTT. Encoded protein: CASRVDLAGELFF.

This clonotype was detected ten times or more. V usage is TRBV6-5 and J usage is TRBJ1-6, with D unclear. Germline V gene data show CDR1 as MNHEY and CDR2 as SVGAGI. The V end was cut by 2 bases, the J end by 9 bases, with 11 bases between. The CDR3 is made up of 14 amino acids. The CDR3 reads CASSYGFMGSPLHF. The CDR3 bases are TGTGCCAGCAGTTACGGATTTATGGGTTCACCCCTCCACTTT.

The sample holds a few counts of this clonotype. The rearrangement uses TRBV29-1 and TRBJ2-1, with TRBD2 matching 14 bases. The V gene end was trimmed by 4 bases and the J gene end by 10 bases; junction bases not matched to a gene: 9. Germline CDR1 SQVTM, CDR2 ANQGSEA. This CDR3 is built from 15 residues. The CDR3 reads CSVAPGLAGGLEQFF. The CDR3 DNA follows: TGCAGCGTTGCCCCAGGACTAGCGGGGGGCCTGGAGCAGTTCTTC.

V gene TRBV20-1 combines with J gene TRBJ1-1, with D uncertain. CDR1 and CDR2 (germline): DFQATT, SNEGSKA (reference sequence). Trimming left V 0 bases short and J 1 base short, with 9 bases between. The CDR3 spans 14 residues. The CDR3 DNA reads TGCAGTGCTAGAGATCCAAGCCCGAACACTGAAGCTTTCTTT. Translating gives CSARDPSPNTEAFF.

This clonotype was picked up a small number of times. This chain joins TRBV4-2 and TRBJ2-1; 14 nucleotides agree with TRBD2. The CDR3 sequence is 19 residues long. After removal of 5 bases from V and 3 bases from J, the junction contained 12 bases not matched to a gene. The germline gives CDR1 LGHNA, CDR2 YNFKEQ. CDR3 DNA: TGTGCCAGCAGCGCCAGACTAGCGGGGGGGGTGTCCTACTACAATGAGCAGTTCTTC. This codes for CASSARLAGGVSYYNEQFF.